This entry describes one TCR beta chain. The antigen is not known. The sample is drawn from a study of T cell responses to AZD1222 COVID-19 vaccine. This CDR3 region has 13 residues. J gave up 5 bases and V 5 bases, and 1 base lay outside the gene matches. Study findings and constraints: Baseline serology detected seropositivity in only six AZD1222 recipients. Spike-specific TCR breadth and depth grew following two AZD1222 doses. Nearly half of unique spike-specific TCRs reportedly avoided B.1.351 and B.1.1.7 mutated regions. Most donors were white British, females outnumbered males, and clonal diversity was possibly underestimated.

This table comes from immunoSEQ multiplex PCR, and its TCRdb copy is limited to in-frame clones, with some not included. The sample consists of about 120,000 clones, 80% to 90% of them appearing once. Sequenced here: peripheral blood, sampled on day 0 of AZD1222 vaccination. The clonotype comes from an adult in good health. This chain joins TRBV12-3 or TRBV12-4 and TRBJ2-1, with 9 nucleotides matching TRBD1. CDR3: CASSGQGHNEQFF. CDR3 bases: TGTGCCAGCAGTGGACAGGGGCACAATGAGCAGTTCTTC.